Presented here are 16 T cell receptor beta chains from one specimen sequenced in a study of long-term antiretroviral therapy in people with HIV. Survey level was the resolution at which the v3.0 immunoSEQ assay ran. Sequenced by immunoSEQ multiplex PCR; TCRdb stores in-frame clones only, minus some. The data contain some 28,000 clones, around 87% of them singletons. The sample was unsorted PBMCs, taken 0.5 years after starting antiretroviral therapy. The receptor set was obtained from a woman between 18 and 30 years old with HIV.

In nucleotides, the CDR3 is TGTGCCAGCAGTTACTCGCGGGGTTTTGAGCCCCAGCATTTT. Translating gives CASSYSRGFEPQHF. V usage is TRBV6-5 and J usage is TRBJ1-5; D call uncertain. V lost 0 bases and J lost 8, with 11 bases in between. CDR1 is MNHEY and CDR2 is SVGAGI in the germline V gene. The CDR3 is made up of 14 amino acids.

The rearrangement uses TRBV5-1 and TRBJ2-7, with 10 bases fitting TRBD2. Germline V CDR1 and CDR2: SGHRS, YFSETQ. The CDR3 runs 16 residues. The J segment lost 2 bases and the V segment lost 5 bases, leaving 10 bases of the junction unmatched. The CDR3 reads CASSPLTSGPAYEQYF. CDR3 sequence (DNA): TGCGCCAGCAGTCCCTTGACTAGCGGGCCTGCCTACGAGCAGTACTTC.

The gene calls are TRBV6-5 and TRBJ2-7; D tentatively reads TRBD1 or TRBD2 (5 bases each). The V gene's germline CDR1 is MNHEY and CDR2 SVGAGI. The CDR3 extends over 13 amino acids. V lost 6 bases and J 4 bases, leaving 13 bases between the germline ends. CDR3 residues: CASSRDLSYEQYF. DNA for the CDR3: TGTGCCAGCAGCCGGGACCTCTCTTACGAGCAGTACTTC.

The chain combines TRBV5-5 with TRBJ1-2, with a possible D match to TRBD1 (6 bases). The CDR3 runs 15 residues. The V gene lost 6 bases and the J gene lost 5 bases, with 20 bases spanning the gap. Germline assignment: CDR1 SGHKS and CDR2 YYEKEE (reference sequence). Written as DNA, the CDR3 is TGTGCCAGCAATCCCGAGGGGGGGGGCGCTTATGGCTACACCTTC. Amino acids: CASNPEGGGAYGYTF.

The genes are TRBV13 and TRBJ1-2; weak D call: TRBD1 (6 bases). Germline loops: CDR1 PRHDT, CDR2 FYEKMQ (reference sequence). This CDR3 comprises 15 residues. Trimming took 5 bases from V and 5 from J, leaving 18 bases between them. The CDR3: CASSLQPGTLYGYTF. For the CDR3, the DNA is TGTGCCAGCAGCCTACAGCCGGGGACACTATATGGCTACACCTTC.

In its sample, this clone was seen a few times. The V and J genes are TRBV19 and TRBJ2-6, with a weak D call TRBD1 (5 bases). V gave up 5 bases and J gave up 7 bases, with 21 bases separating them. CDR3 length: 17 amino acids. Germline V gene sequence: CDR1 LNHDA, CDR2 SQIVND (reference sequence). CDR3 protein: CASSPGPERGFANVLTF. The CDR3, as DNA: TGTGCCAGTAGTCCGGGCCCGGAAAGGGGCTTCGCCAACGTCCTGACTTTC.

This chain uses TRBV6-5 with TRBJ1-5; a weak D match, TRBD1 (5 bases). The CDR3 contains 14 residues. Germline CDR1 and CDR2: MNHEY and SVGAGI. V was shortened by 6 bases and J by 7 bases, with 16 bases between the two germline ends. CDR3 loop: CASREDTPGQPQHF. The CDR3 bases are TGTGCCAGCAGGGAGGACACCCCGGGACAGCCCCAGCATTTT.

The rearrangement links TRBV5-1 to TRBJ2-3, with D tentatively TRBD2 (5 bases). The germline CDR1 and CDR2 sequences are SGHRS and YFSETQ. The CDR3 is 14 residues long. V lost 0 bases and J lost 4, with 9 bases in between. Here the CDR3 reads CASSLERVPDTQYF. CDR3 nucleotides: TGCGCCAGCAGCTTGGAGAGGGTTCCAGATACGCAGTATTTT.

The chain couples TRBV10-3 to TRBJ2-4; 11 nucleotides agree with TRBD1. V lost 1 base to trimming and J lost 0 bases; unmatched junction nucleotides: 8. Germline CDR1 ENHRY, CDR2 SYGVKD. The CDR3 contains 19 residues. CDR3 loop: CAISEFGQGAKLAKNIQYF. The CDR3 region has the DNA TGTGCCATCAGTGAGTTTGGACAGGGGGCAAAACTAGCCAAAAACATTCAGTACTTC.

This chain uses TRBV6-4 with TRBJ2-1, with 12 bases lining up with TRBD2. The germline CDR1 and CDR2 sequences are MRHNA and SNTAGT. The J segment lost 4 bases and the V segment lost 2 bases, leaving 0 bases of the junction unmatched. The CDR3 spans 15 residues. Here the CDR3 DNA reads TGTGCCAGCAGTGACGGGACTAGCGGGTACAATGAGCAGTTCTTC. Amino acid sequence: CASSDGTSGYNEQFF.

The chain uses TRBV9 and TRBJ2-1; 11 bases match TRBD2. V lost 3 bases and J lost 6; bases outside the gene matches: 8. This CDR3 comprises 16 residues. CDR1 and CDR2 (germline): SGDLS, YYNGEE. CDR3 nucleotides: TGTGCCAGCAGCGCTGAGGGACTAGCGGCCATCAATGAGCAGTTCTTC. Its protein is CASSAEGLAAINEQFF.

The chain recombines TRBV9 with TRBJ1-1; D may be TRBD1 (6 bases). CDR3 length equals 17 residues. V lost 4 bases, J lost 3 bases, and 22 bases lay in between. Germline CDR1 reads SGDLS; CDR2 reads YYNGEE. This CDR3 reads CASSPQGRGRKDTEAFF. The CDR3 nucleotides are TGTGCCAGCAGCCCTCAAGGTCGGGGGCGCAAGGACACTGAAGCTTTCTTT.

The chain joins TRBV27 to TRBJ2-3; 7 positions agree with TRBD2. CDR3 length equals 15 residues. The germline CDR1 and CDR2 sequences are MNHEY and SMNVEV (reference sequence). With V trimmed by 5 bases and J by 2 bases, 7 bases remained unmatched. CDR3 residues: CASSPWTSPTDTQYF. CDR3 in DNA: TGTGCCAGCAGTCCTTGGACTAGTCCCACAGATACGCAGTATTTT.

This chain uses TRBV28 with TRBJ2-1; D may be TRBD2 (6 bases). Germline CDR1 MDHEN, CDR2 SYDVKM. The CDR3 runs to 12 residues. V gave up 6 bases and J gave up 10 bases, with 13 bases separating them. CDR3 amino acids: CASSGSPSEQFF. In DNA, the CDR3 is TGTGCCAGCAGCGGGAGTCCAAGCGAGCAGTTCTTC.

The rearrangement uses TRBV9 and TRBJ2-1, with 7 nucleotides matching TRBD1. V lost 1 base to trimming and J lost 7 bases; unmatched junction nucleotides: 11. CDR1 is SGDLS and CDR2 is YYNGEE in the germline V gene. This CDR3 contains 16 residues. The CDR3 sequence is CASSVHLTGTDNEQFF. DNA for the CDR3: TGTGCCAGCAGCGTACATTTGACAGGGACGGATAATGAGCAGTTCTTC.

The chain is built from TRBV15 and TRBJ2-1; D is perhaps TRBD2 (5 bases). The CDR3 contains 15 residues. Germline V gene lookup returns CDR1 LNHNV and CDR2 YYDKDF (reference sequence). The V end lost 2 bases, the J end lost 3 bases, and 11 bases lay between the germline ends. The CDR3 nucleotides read TGTGCCACCAGCAGAACGGAACGGGGCTACAATGAGCAGTTCTTC. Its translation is CATSRTERGYNEQFF.